One sample yielded the 32 T cell receptor beta chains listed below, sequenced in a study of T-cell reconstitution after alpha-beta-depleted transplantation in children. As it was prepared, the TCRbeta library received unique molecular identifiers. Each CDR3 protein is one row after TCRdb ran MiXCR on the PCR reads. The table shows fewer than 700,000 distinct CDR3 sequences, with 20% to 25% occurring only once. The source was PBMCs, mostly from graft donor cells, collected 360 days after TCRalphabeta/CD19-depleted stem cell transplant. The receptor source for this set is a boy in the first two years of life who had a stem cell transplant for acute myeloid leukemia, so the T cells may come from the graft donor.

Many counts were recorded for this clonotype. V is TRBV9 and J is TRBJ2-1, with 10 positions matching TRBD2. The ends lost 0 bases at V and 9 bases at J; junction bases unmatched: 9. In germline, CDR1 is SGDLS, CDR2 YYNGEE. The CDR3 consists of 16 residues. CDR3 nucleotides: TGTGCCAGCAGCGTAGAGCGGGGGGGCTTTGCGGGTGAGCAGTTCTTC. As protein: CASSVERGGFAGEQFF.

The chain has TRBV27 and TRBJ2-7; 8 positions agree with TRBD1. The CDR3 has 14 residues. The germline CDR1 and CDR2 sequences are MNHEY and SMNVEV (reference sequence). Trimming at V came to 0 bases and at J to 6 bases, leaving 4 bases not matched to a gene. The CDR3 here is CASSLSMQGAEQYF. In DNA form, the CDR3 reads TGTGCCAGCAGTTTATCGATGCAGGGGGCCGAGCAGTACTTC.

There are many counts of this clonotype. The V gene is TRBV19, the J gene TRBJ1-6; D unresolved. The CDR3 covers 15 residues. Trimming shortened V by 4 bases and J by 12 bases, and 19 bases separated the two germline ends. Germline CDR1 LNHDA, CDR2 SQIVND (reference sequence). The CDR3 nucleotides read TGTGCCAGTAGTACAGCCGGGTCCCTTTCGGGACCCCTCCACTTT. Amino acids: CASSTAGSLSGPLHF.

This clonotype showed up just a few times. The chain combines TRBV7-8 with TRBJ1-2; 7 nucleotides match TRBD1. Germline V lookup: CDR1 SGHVS, CDR2 FQNEAQ. This CDR3 region has 13 residues. Trimming cost V 5 bases and J 5 bases; bases outside gene matches: 5. CDR3 nucleotides: TGTGCCAGCAGCCGCGAACAGGGGTATGGCTACACCTTC. Translating gives CASSREQGYGYTF.

This clonotype occurred a few times. This chain uses TRBV6-5 with TRBJ1-2, with 10 bases aligning to TRBD1. The germline gives CDR1 MNHEY, CDR2 SVGAGI. The J segment lost 4 bases and the V segment lost 1 base, leaving 0 bases of the junction unmatched. The CDR3 contains 14 residues. The CDR3 DNA sequence: TGTGCCAGCAGTTACTGGGACAGGGGCTATGGCTACACCTTC. Protein product: CASSYWDRGYGYTF.

V gene TRBV10-3 combines with J gene TRBJ2-2, with D possibly called TRBD1 or TRBD2 (5 bases each). This CDR3 spans 14 amino acids. The V gene lost 6 bases and the J gene lost 3 bases, with 11 bases spanning the gap. The V gene's germline CDR1 is ENHRY and CDR2 SYGVKD. The DNA for the CDR3 is TGTGCCATCAGCGGACATAGCGACACCGGGGAGCTGTTTTTT. Translated: CAISGHSDTGELFF.

This clonotype was observed many times. This chain joins TRBV12-3 or TRBV12-4 and TRBJ1-6; TRBD1 aligns across 9 bases. After removal of 6 bases from V and 9 bases from J, the junction contained 6 bases not matched to a gene. The CDR3 totals 14 residues. CDR3 coding DNA: TGTGCCAGCAGCCTGGGACAGGGCGGTTCACCCCTCCACTTT. Translation: CASSLGQGGSPLHF.

The V and J genes are TRBV7-7 and TRBJ2-7; 13 bases align to TRBD2. The ends lost 1 base at V and 7 bases at J; junction bases unmatched: 10. This CDR3 comprises 17 residues. CDR1 is SSHAT, CDR2 FNYEAQ, per germline (reference sequence). CDR3 nucleotides: TGTGCCAGCAGCTTAGGGGCCGGGACTAGCGGGGCAAGGGAGCAGTACGTC. Translated: CASSLGAGTSGAREQYV.

There are many counts of this clonotype. The genes are TRBV5-1 and TRBJ1-5; a possible D gene is TRBD1 (5 bases). In germline, CDR1 is SGHRS, CDR2 YFSETQ. Trimming took 2 bases from V and 0 from J, leaving 9 bases between them. This CDR3 contains 15 residues. CDR3 region: CASSFRDGSNQPQHF. CDR3 sequence (DNA): TGCGCCAGCAGCTTCCGGGACGGTAGCAATCAGCCCCAGCATTTT.

The chain is built from TRBV20-1 and TRBJ2-1; TRBD2 matches at 9 bases. Unmatched junction bases numbered 10, after V lost 1 base and J lost 6 bases. The germline V gene has CDR1 DFQATT and CDR2 SNEGSKA (reference sequence). CDR3 length: 16 residues. The CDR3 region has the DNA TGCAGTGCTAGAGTAAACGGGACTAGCTTCTTCAATGAGCAGTTCTTC. It translates to CSARVNGTSFFNEQFF.

The V call is TRBV20-1, the J call TRBJ2-5; D possibly corresponds to TRBD2 (5 bases). Germline V lookup: CDR1 DFQATT, CDR2 SNEGSKA (reference sequence). V was clipped by 3 bases and J by 0 bases, with 11 bases between them. The CDR3 is 14 amino acids. This chain's CDR3 is CSASRTLYQETQYF. The CDR3 DNA is TGCAGTGCTAGTCGGACTTTGTACCAAGAGACCCAGTACTTC.

This clonotype was picked up a small number of times. The chain couples TRBV7-2 to TRBJ1-3; D not resolved. The germline V gene has CDR1 SGHTA and CDR2 FQGNSA. V was shortened by 5 bases and J by 4 bases, with 18 bases between the two germline ends. This CDR3 comprises 16 residues. As DNA, the CDR3 is TGTGCCAGCAGCCGGAGGACGGGTGGGCGAGGAAACACCATATATTTT. It is translated as CASSRRTGGRGNTIYF. The full variable domain, its missing parts supplied by reference TRBV7-2 and TRBJ1-3, is GAGVSQSPSNKVTEKGKDVELRCDPISGHTALYWYRQSLGQGLEFLIYFQGNSAPDKSGLPSDRFSAERTGGSVSTLTIQRTQQEDSAVYLCASSRRTGGRGNTIYFGEGSWLTVV.

The J gene is TRBJ2-1, the V gene TRBV27; no clear D gene. Trimming removed 0 bases from V and 4 bases from J, with 7 bases in between. The CDR3 contains 14 residues. Germline V gene sequence: CDR1 MNHEY, CDR2 SMNVEV (reference sequence). The CDR3 coding sequence is TGTGCCAGCAGTTTATCCAGGCTATACAATGAGCAGTTCTTC. Translation: CASSLSRLYNEQFF.

This chain joins TRBV5-1 and TRBJ1-1; 7 bases are a match to TRBD1. After removal of 2 bases from V and 5 bases from J, the junction contained 3 bases not matched to a gene. Per germline, CDR1 SGHRS and CDR2 YFSETQ. The CDR3 is 13 amino acids. The CDR3 protein is CASSFTGETEAFF. CDR3 DNA: TGCGCCAGCAGCTTCACAGGGGAAACTGAAGCTTTCTTT.

This clonotype has only a few counts. The chain is built from TRBV7-2 and TRBJ1-4; D not resolved. From germline, CDR1 is SGHTA and CDR2 FQGNSA. The CDR3 sequence is 14 residues long. The V gene lost 2 bases and the J gene lost 8 bases, with 12 bases spanning the gap. The CDR3 sequence: CASSLLSQAEKLFF. In DNA, the CDR3 is TGTGCCAGCAGCTTACTTTCCCAGGCAGAAAAACTGTTTTTT. The full variable domain, in which reference TRBV7-2 and TRBJ1-4 provide the parts outside the CDR3, is GAGVSQSPSNKVTEKGKDVELRCDPISGHTALYWYRQSLGQGLEFLIYFQGNSAPDKSGLPSDRFSAERTGGSVSTLTIQRTQQEDSAVYLCASSLLSQAEKLFFGSGTQLSVL.

At least ten counts were recorded for this clonotype. The chain couples TRBV12-3 or TRBV12-4 to TRBJ2-1, with D perhaps matching TRBD1 or TRBD2 (5 bases each). CDR3 length equals 14 residues. The V end lost 7 bases, the J end lost 5 bases, and 15 bases lay between the germline ends. The CDR3 nucleotides are TGTGCCAGCACCTGGGGGAATAACAACAATGAGCAGTTCTTC. Residues: CASTWGNNNNEQFF.

On this clonotype itself: The junction shows a germline mismatch at one end, possibly a read error. The V call is TRBV20-1, the J call TRBJ1-2; D is perhaps TRBD1 (5 bases). The CDR3 has 14 residues. Germline loops: CDR1 DFQATT, CDR2 SNEGSKA (reference sequence). CDR3 loop: CQRGGSTLNYGYTF. The CDR3 DNA is TGTCAGAGGGGAGGGTCCACTCTGAACTATGGCTACACCTTC.

This clonotype was observed a few times. The chain carries TRBV27 and TRBJ2-6, with no clear D. Germline CDR1 and CDR2: MNHEY and SMNVEV (reference sequence). V dropped 5 bases and J dropped 4 bases, with 9 bases sitting between them. CDR3 length: 14 residues. The CDR3 nucleotides read TGTGCCAGCAGTCCCCGAAGGGGGGCCAACGTCCTGACTTTC. This gives the protein CASSPRRGANVLTF.

This clonotype was counted a few times. The chain is built from TRBV29-1 and TRBJ1-2; 7 bases agree with TRBD1. CDR1 is SQVTM, CDR2 ANQGSEA, per germline. The CDR3 length is 12 residues. The junction had 9 bases not matched to a gene; V was cut back by 6 bases and J by 8 bases. The CDR3 DNA sequence: TGCAGCGTGACCACAGGGGTTGGAGGCTACACCTTC. Translating gives CSVTTGVGGYTF.

This chain links TRBV20-1 with TRBJ1-1; D is unresolved. Between the trimmed V and J ends, which lost 1 base and 2 bases, there was a span of 20 bases. The V gene's germline CDR1 is DFQATT and CDR2 SNEGSKA (reference sequence). CDR3 size: 17 residues. CDR3 bases: TGCAGTGCTAGAGTGTTTAGACCGGGCCATGGAAACACTGAAGCTTTCTTT. Translated: CSARVFRPGHGNTEAFF.

CDR3 sequence reads: CSATLGGDEQYV. The CDR3 nucleotides read TGCAGTGCCACCCTGGGGGGTGACGAGCAGTACGTC. The chain joins TRBV20-1 to TRBJ2-7; D may be TRBD2 (6 bases). Trimming removed 6 bases at V and 5 bases at J, with 14 bases between. The CDR3 is 12 residues long. Germline V gene sequence: CDR1 DFQATT, CDR2 SNEGSKA (reference sequence).

This clonotype has just a few counts. The chain carries TRBV6-5 and TRBJ2-1, with 10 bases identical to TRBD1. The CDR3 runs 15 residues. Trimming cost V 0 bases and J 6 bases; bases outside gene matches: 2. From germline, CDR1 is MNHEY and CDR2 SVGAGI. CDR3 in amino acids: CASSYSDRGSNEQFF. In nucleotides, the CDR3 is TGTGCCAGCAGTTACTCGGACAGGGGGAGCAATGAGCAGTTCTTC.

This clonotype was seen a few times. The chain has TRBV10-3 and TRBJ2-6, with a weak D call TRBD1 (5 bases). CDR3 length: 14 amino acids. Per the germline V gene, CDR1 is ENHRY and CDR2 is SYGVKD. Between the trimmed V and J ends, which lost 6 bases and 3 bases, there was a span of 9 bases. For the CDR3, the DNA is TGTGCCATCAGGCAGGGAAATGGGGCCAACGTCCTGACTTTC. Its protein is CAIRQGNGANVLTF.

The rearrangement joins TRBV13 to TRBJ2-7, with 8 bases that match TRBD1. Germline CDR1 reads PRHDT; CDR2 reads FYEKMQ (reference sequence). The ends lost 5 bases at V and 2 bases at J; junction bases unmatched: 5. This CDR3 has 14 amino acids. DNA for the CDR3: TGTGCCAGCAGCGCACAGGGGGTGCCCTACGAGCAGTACGTC. As protein: CASSAQGVPYEQYV.

This clonotype was seen a few times. The chain recombines TRBV12-3 or TRBV12-4 with TRBJ1-2; D gene uncertain. Trimming shortened V by 3 bases and J by 8 bases, and 13 bases separated the two germline ends. The CDR3 has 13 amino acids. CDR3 sequence (DNA): TGTGCCAGCAGTTTGCTGGGTTTAGAGGGCTACACCTTC. This translates into CASSLLGLEGYTF.

This clonotype was counted many times. The chain combines TRBV7-2 with TRBJ2-6, with unresolved D. The ends were cut back, 3 bases at V and 0 bases at J, with 9 bases in the middle. Germline lookup yields CDR1 SGHTA and CDR2 FQGNSA. The CDR3 has 16 amino acids. This chain's CDR3 is CASSLAESSGANVLTF. CDR3 in DNA: TGTGCCAGCAGCTTGGCGGAGAGCTCTGGGGCCAACGTCCTGACTTTC.

V usage is TRBV20-1 and J usage is TRBJ2-3; 8 bases map to TRBD2. The V and J ends lost 5 bases and 1 base, in that order; junction bases with no gene match: 8. The CDR3 length is 15 residues. Germline lookup yields CDR1 DFQATT and CDR2 SNEGSKA (reference sequence). The CDR3: CSACGVAGRTDTQYF. CDR3 nucleotide sequence: TGCAGTGCTTGTGGAGTAGCGGGGCGCACAGATACGCAGTATTTT.

The chain has TRBV20-1 and TRBJ2-7, with D uncertain. This CDR3 is built from 12 residues. CDR1 DFQATT and CDR2 SNEGSKA come from the germline V gene (reference sequence). Trimming shortened V by 5 bases and J by 2 bases, and 10 bases separated the two germline ends. CDR3 loop: CSACDGPYEQYF. The CDR3, as DNA: TGCAGTGCTTGCGACGGACCCTACGAGCAGTACTTC.

This clonotype was counted a few times. The chain uses TRBV27 and TRBJ2-3, with TRBD2 matching 10 bases. V shed 5 bases, J shed 2 bases, and the junction held 10 bases outside the gene matches. Germline V lookup: CDR1 MNHEY, CDR2 SMNVEV (reference sequence). The CDR3 extends over 17 amino acids. CDR3 bases: TGTGCCAGCAGTAGCGGGGGGGCCCTCCACCACACAGATACGCAGTATTTT. Translation: CASSSGGALHHTDTQYF.

This clonotype has ten or more counts. The chain combines TRBV20-1 with TRBJ2-1; perhaps TRBD1 as D (5 bases). The ends were cut back, 2 bases at V and 4 bases at J, with 9 bases in the middle. In germline, CDR1 is DFQATT, CDR2 SNEGSKA (reference sequence). This CDR3 is built from 13 residues. The CDR3 loop is CSARRPGYNEQFF. CDR3 sequence (DNA): TGCAGTGCTAGAAGACCAGGGTACAATGAGCAGTTCTTC.

Many counts were recorded for this clonotype. This sequence joins TRBV7-9 and TRBJ2-7; possible D gene TRBD1, 6 bases. Trimming pared 5 bases from V and 0 bases from J, leaving 17 bases between. CDR3 length: 16 amino acids. Germline V lookup: CDR1 SEHNR, CDR2 FQNEAQ (reference sequence). The CDR3 loop reads CASSPDSLALSYEQYF. The CDR3 DNA follows: TGTGCCAGCAGCCCGGACAGTTTAGCACTCTCCTACGAGCAGTACTTC.

This clonotype was seen at least ten times. The chain recombines TRBV4-3 with TRBJ2-7, with 9 bases matching TRBD1. The CDR3 consists of 14 residues. CDR1 is LGHNA and CDR2 is YSLEER in the germline V gene. Trimming cost V 4 bases and J 2 bases; bases outside gene matches: 3. The CDR3 region is CASSPDRGAYEQYF. CDR3 DNA sequence: TGCGCCAGCAGCCCGGACAGGGGAGCCTACGAGCAGTACTTC.